The 13 T cell receptor beta chains below all came from one sample that was sequenced in a study of T cells expressing NK-cell markers (dated by TCRdb to 2018 to 2020). Receptor amplification or capture employed 5' RACE. Reads for this sample came from an Illumina HiSeq 2000. After reprocessing by TCRdb, each CDR3 protein sequence is one entry, and no DNA is given. For this sample, the table gives 120,000 to 150,000 distinct CDR3 sequences. About 12% of the sample is in the top ten clones. Sample: blood T cells: a sorted CD56 or NKG2C T cell subset, CD4+ or CD8+ T cells, or bulk PBMC T cells (not recorded which). The receptor set was obtained from a man aged 18 to 29 in good health. Donor details come from another sample of the same person, matched by shared clones.

The chain joins TRBV7-9 to TRBJ2-1; TCRdb's D gene call, TRBD2, goes unchecked for lack of DNA. The germline V gene encodes CDR1 SEHNR and CDR2 FQNEAQ (reference sequence). The CDR3 is 17 amino acids. The CDR3 protein is CASTSLTTMTGDNEQFF.

V gene TRBV2 combines with J gene TRBJ2-7; without DNA, the TCRdb call of TRBD1 cannot be checked. The germline gives CDR1 SNHLY, CDR2 FYNNEI. The CDR3 has 18 residues. CDR3 in amino acids: CASSEAALTGRRGYEQYF.

The CDR3: CSAWTSGISRRNYNEQFF. The chain joins TRBV20-1 to TRBJ2-1; TCRdb outputs TRBD2, but without DNA this stays unchecked. This CDR3 spans 18 amino acids. CDR1 and CDR2 from the germline V gene are DFQATT and SNEGSKA (reference sequence).

The rearrangement links TRBV12-3 or TRBV12-4 to TRBJ1-5; TCRdb designates TRBD1, a call that cannot be tested without DNA. CDR3 length equals 14 residues. This CDR3 is CASSRTGEDQPQHF.

This rearrangement joins TRBV29-1 to TRBJ2-1; the TRBD2 assignment by TCRdb is unverifiable without DNA. CDR1 is SQVTM, CDR2 ANQGSEA, per germline. The CDR3 has 17 residues. CDR3 sequence: CSVEGTTSGRAYDEQFF.

The chain carries TRBV6-2 or TRBV6-3 and TRBJ1-5. Germline V gene data show CDR1 as MNHEY and CDR2 as SVGEGT. This CDR3 spans 17 amino acids. The CDR3 sequence is CASSYSSTDYSNQPQHF.

This CDR3 reads CASSLTGGNTDTQYF. The chain has TRBV5-1 and TRBJ2-3; the D gene TCRdb calls, TRBD2, cannot be checked with no DNA. Per germline, CDR1 SGHRS and CDR2 YFSETQ. CDR3 length: 15 amino acids.

The J gene is TRBJ2-3, the V gene TRBV20-1; the D call from TCRdb, TRBD2, cannot be confirmed without DNA. Germline lookup yields CDR1 DFQATT and CDR2 SNEGSKA (reference sequence). CDR3 length: 15 residues. The CDR3 loop is CSARVQPSWRDTQYF.

This chain uses TRBV7-6 with TRBJ2-4; TCRdb picks TRBD2, but there is no DNA to check that call. Per the germline V gene, CDR1 is SGHVS and CDR2 is FNYEAQ. The CDR3 loop spans 17 amino acids. The CDR3 region is CASSPERGAAGKNIQYF.

The rearrangement joins TRBV29-1 to TRBJ2-2; TCRdb indicates TRBD1, and absent DNA this call remains unverified. This CDR3 comprises 14 residues. In germline, CDR1 is SQVTM, CDR2 ANQGSEA. CDR3 amino acids: CSVGPERNTGELFF.

This rearrangement joins TRBV7-8 to TRBJ2-1; TCRdb selects TRBD2, and the lack of DNA leaves this call unchecked. The CDR3 length is 15 residues. CDR1 and CDR2 from the germline V gene are SGHVS and FQNEAQ. The CDR3 protein is CASSFGTSGGPEQFF. Together with reference TRBV7-8 and TRBJ2-1, the CDR3 gives the full variable domain: GAGVSQSPRYKVAKRGQDVALRCDPISGHVSLFWYQQALGQGPEFLTYFQNEAQLDKSGLPSDRFFAERPEGSVSTLKIQRTQQEDSAVYLCASSFGTSGGPEQFFGPGTRLTVL.

CDR3: CASSYRLDGASGQYF. The rearrangement joins TRBV6-5 to TRBJ2-7. The CDR3 covers 15 residues. Germline V gene sequence: CDR1 MNHEY, CDR2 SVGAGI.

The rearrangement joins TRBV12-3 or TRBV12-4 to TRBJ2-1; TCRdb returns TRBD1, unconfirmable since there is no DNA. This CDR3 spans 17 amino acids. CDR3 protein: CASSPLGKAGATHEQFF.